This T cell receptor beta chain came from a study of blood T cell repertoires in COVID-19. At the level of the study: Acute-phase and convalescent COVID-19 samples originated in the United States, Italy and Spain.

In the original workflow: Reference gene primer amplification yielded estimated nucleated cell counts. TCRdb's copy holds only in-frame clones and misses some; the assay was immunoSEQ multiplex PCR. D and trimming come from the DNA, and the V and J calls and clone size come from that table. The sample records roughly 150,000 clones, 85% to 90% being singletons. The V gene end was trimmed by 6 bases and the J gene end by 6 bases; junction bases not matched to a gene: 10. CDR3 length: 16 amino acids. Germline V lookup: CDR1 MRHNA, CDR2 SNTAGT. This clone was detected a few times. The specimen was peripheral blood. The V and J genes are TRBV6-4 and TRBJ1-6, with 8 positions matching TRBD1. The origin of this receptor is a man aged 45-60 years who had recovered from COVID-19. The CDR3 loop is CASSENRQGSNSPLHF. The CDR3 DNA reads as TGTGCCAGCAGCGAAAACCGACAGGGGAGTAATTCACCCCTCCACTTT.